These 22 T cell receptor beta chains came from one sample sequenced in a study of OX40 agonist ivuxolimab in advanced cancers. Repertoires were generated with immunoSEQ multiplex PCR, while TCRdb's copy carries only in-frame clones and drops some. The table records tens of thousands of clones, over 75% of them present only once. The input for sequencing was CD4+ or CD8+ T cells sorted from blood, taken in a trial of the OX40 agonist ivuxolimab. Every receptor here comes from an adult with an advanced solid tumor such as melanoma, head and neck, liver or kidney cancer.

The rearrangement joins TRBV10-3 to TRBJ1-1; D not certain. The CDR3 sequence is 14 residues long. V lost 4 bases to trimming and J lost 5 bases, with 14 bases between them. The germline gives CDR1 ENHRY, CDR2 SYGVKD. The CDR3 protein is CAISVFSRRTEAFF. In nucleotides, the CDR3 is TGTGCCATCAGTGTATTTTCCAGGAGGACTGAAGCTTTCTTT.

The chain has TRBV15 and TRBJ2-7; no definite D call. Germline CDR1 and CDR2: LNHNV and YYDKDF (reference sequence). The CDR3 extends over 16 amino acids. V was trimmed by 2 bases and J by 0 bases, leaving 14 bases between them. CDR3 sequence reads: CATSRPPERSSYEQYF. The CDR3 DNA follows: TGTGCCACCAGCAGACCCCCGGAAAGAAGCTCCTACGAGCAGTACTTC.

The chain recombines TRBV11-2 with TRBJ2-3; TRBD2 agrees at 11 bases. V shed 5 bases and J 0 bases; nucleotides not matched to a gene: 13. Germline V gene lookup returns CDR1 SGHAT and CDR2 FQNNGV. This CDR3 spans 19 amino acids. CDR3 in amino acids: CASSRASGGFRSSTDTQYF. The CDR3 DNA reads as TGTGCCAGCAGCAGGGCTAGCGGGGGGTTCCGGTCTAGCACAGATACGCAGTATTTT. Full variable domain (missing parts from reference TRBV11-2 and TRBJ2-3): EAGVAQSPRYKIIEKRQSVAFWCNPISGHATLYWYQQILGQGPKLLIQFQNNGVVDDSQLPKDRFSAERLKGVDSTLKIQPAKLEDSAVYLCASSRASGGFRSSTDTQYFGPGTRLTVL.

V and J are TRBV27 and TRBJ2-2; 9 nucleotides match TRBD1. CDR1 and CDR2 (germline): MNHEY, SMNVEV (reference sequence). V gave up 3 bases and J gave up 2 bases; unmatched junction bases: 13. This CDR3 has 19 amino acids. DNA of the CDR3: TGTGCCAGCAGTTTCTACGGGACAGGGTCCCTCTCAAACACCGGGGAGCTGTTTTTT. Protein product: CASSFYGTGSLSNTGELFF.

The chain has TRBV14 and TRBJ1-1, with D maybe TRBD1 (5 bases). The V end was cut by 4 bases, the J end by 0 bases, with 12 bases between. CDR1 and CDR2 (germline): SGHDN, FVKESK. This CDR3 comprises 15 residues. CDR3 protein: CASSPLKGLNTEAFF. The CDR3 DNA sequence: TGTGCCAGCAGCCCCCTCAAGGGGCTGAACACTGAAGCTTTCTTT.

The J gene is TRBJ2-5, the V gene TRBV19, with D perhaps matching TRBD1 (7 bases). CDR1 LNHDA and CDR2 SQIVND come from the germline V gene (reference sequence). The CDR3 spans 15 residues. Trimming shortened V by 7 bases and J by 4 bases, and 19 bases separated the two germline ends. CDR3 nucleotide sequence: TGTGCCAGTACCCCAGGGGGGCGCACGGGAGAGACCCAGTACTTC. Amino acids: CASTPGGRTGETQYF.

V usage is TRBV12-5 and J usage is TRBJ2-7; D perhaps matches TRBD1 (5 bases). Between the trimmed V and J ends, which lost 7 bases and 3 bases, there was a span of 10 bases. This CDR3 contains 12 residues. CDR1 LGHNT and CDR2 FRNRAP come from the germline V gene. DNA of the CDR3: TGTGCTAGTGTCACGGACAACTACGAGCAGTACTTC. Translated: CASVTDNYEQYF. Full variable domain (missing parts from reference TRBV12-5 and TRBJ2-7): DARVTQTPRHKVTEMGQEVTMRCQPILGHNTVFWYRQTMMQGLELLAYFRNRAPLDDSGMPKDRFSAEMPDATLATLKIQPSEPRDSAVYFCASVTDNYEQYFGPGTRLTVT.

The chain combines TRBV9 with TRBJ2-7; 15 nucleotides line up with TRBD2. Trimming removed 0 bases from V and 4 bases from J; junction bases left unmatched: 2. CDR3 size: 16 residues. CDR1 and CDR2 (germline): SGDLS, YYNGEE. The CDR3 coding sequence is TGTGCCAGCAGCGTAGAAGGGACTAGCGGGGGGTACGAGCAGTACTTC. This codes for CASSVEGTSGGYEQYF.

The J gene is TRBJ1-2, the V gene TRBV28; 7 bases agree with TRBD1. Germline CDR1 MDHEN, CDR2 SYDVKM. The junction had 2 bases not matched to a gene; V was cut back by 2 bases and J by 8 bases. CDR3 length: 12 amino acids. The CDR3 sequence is CASSLTGEGYTF. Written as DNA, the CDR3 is TGTGCCAGCAGTTTAACAGGGGAAGGCTACACCTTC.

CDR3 sequence (DNA): TGCAGCGTTTACAGGGACCCCACTGAAGCTTTCTTT. It specifies CSVYRDPTEAFF. This chain links TRBV29-1 with TRBJ1-1; D might be TRBD1 (6 bases). This CDR3 has 12 residues. V was trimmed by 5 bases and J by 4 bases, leaving 11 bases between them. Germline assignment: CDR1 SQVTM and CDR2 ANQGSEA.

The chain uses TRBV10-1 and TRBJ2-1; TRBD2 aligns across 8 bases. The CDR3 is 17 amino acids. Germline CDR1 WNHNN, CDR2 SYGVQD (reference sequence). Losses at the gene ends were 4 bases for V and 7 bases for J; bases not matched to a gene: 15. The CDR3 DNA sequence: TGCGCCAGCAGTGGTACCCGTCCCGGGACTAGGGGTAATGAGCAGTTCTTC. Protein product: CASSGTRPGTRGNEQFF.

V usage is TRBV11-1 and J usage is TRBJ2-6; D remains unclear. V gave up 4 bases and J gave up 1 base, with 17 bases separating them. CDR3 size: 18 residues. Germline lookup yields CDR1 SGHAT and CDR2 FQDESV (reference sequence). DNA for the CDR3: TGTGCCAGCAGCTCGCTCCGGACGATGCCGTCTGGGGCCAACGTCCTGACTTTC. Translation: CASSSLRTMPSGANVLTF.

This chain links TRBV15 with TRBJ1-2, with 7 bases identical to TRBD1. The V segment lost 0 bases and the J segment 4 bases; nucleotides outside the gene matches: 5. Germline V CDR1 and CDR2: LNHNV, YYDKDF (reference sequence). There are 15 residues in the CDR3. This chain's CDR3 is CATSRDRTGIYGYTF. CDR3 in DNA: TGTGCCACCAGCAGAGATAGGACAGGCATCTATGGCTACACCTTC.

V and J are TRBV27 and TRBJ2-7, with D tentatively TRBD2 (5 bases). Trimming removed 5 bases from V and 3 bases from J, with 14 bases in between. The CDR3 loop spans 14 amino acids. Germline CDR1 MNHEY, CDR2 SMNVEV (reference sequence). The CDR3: CASSPRAKGYEQYF. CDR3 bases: TGTGCCAGCAGTCCGCGGGCTAAAGGCTACGAGCAGTACTTC.

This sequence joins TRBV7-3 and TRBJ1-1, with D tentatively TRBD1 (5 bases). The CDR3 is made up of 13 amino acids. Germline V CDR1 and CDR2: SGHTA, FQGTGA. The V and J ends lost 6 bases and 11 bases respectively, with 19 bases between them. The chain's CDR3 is CASSRDRQGMAFF. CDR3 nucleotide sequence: TGTGCCAGCAGTCGAGATCGGCAGGGTATGGCTTTCTTT.

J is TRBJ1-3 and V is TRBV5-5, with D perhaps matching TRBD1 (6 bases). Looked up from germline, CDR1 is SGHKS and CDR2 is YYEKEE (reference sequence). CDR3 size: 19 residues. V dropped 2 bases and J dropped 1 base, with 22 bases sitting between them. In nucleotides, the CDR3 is TGTGCCAGCAGCTTTACAGGGTTTTACGGGACGAGTTCTGGAAACACCATATATTTT. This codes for CASSFTGFYGTSSGNTIYF.

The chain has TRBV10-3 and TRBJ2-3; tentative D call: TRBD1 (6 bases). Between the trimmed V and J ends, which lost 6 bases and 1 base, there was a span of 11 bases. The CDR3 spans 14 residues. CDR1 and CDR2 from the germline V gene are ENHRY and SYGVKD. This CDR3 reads CAIRARGRTDTQYF. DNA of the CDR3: TGTGCCATCAGGGCCAGGGGCCGCACAGATACGCAGTATTTT.

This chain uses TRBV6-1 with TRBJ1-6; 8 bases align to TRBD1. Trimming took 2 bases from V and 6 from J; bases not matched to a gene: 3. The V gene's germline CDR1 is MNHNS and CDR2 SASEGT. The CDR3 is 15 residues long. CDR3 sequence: CASSEQGASNSPLHF. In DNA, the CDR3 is TGTGCCAGCAGTGAACAGGGGGCATCTAATTCACCCCTCCACTTT.

CDR3 coding DNA: TGTGCCAGCAGGACAGGACAGGGCGGATCACCCCTCCACTTT. It encodes CASRTGQGGSPLHF. V and J are TRBV6-1 and TRBJ1-6; TRBD1 matches 8 bases. The CDR3 is 14 residues long. Germline loops: CDR1 MNHNS, CDR2 SASEGT. V gave up 6 bases and J gave up 10 bases; unmatched junction bases: 8.

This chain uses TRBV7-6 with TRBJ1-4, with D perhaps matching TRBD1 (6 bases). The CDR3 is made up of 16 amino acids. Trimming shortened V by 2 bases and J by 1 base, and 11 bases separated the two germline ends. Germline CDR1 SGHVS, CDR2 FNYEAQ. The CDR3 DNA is TGTGCCAGCAGCTTAAATGCACAGGGAACTAATGAAAAACTGTTTTTT. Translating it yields CASSLNAQGTNEKLFF.

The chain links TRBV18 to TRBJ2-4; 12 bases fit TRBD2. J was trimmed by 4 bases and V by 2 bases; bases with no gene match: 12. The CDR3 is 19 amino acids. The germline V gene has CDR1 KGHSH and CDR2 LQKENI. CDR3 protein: CASSPIRRLAGAEKNIQYF. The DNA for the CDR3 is TGTGCCAGCTCACCAATTAGGAGACTAGCGGGGGCAGAAAAAAACATTCAGTACTTC.

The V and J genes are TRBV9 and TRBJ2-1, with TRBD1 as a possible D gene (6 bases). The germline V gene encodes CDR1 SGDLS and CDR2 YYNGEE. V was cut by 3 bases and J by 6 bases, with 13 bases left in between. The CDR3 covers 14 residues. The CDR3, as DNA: TGTGCCAGCAGCGAACGAGAACAGGGCAATGAGCAGTTCTTC. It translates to CASSEREQGNEQFF.